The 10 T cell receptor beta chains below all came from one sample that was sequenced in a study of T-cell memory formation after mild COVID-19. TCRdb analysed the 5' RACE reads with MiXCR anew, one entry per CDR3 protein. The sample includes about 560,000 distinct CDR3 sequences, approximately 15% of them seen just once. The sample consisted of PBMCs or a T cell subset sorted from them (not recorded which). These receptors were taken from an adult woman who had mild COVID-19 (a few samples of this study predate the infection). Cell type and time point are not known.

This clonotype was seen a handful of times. CDR3 in amino acids: CASRYGLAELHEQFF. The CDR3 DNA sequence: TGCGCCAGCAGATACGGACTAGCGGAGCTGCATGAGCAGTTCTTC. J is TRBJ2-1 and V is TRBV5-1; 10 positions agree with TRBD2. The CDR3 is 15 amino acids. Germline assignment: CDR1 SGHRS and CDR2 YFSETQ. With V trimmed by 5 bases and J by 8 bases, 10 bases remained unmatched.

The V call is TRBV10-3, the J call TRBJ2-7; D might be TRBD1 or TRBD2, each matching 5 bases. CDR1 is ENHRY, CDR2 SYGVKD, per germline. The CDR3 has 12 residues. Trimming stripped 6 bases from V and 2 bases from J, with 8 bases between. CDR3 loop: CAISWDAYEQYF. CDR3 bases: TGTGCCATCAGCTGGGACGCCTACGAGCAGTACTTC.

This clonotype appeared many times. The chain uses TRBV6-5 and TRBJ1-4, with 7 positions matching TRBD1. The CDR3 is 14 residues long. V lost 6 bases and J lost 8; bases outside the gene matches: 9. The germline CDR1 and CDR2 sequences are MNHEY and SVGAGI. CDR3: CASSSQDRTEKLFF. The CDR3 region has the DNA TGTGCCAGCAGCTCCCAGGACAGGACCGAAAAACTGTTTTTT.

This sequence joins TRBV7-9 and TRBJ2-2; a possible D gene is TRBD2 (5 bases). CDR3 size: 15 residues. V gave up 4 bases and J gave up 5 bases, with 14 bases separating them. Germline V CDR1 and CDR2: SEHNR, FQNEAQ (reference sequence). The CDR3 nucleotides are TGTGCCAGCAGCTCCTCTAGCCCGGGGACCGGGGAGCTGTTTTTT. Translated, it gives CASSSSSPGTGELFF.

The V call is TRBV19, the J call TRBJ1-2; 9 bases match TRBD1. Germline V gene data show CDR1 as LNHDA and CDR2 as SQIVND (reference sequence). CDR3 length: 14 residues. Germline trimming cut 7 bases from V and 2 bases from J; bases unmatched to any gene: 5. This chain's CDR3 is CASNLDRGNYGYTF. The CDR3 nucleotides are TGTGCCAGTAACCTGGACAGGGGAAACTATGGCTACACCTTC.

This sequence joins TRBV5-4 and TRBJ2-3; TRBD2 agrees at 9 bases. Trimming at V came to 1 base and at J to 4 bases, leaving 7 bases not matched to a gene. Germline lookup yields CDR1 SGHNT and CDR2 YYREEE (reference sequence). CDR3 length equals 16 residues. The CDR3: CASSLNAGGLADTQYF. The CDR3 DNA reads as TGTGCCAGCAGCTTGAATGCGGGGGGGCTTGCAGATACGCAGTATTTT.

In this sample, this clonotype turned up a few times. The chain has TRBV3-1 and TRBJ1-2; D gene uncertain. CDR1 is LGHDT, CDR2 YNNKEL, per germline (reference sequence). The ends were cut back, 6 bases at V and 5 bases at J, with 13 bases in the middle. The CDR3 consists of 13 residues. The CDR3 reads CASSTGSDYGYTF. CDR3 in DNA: TGTGCCAGCAGTACTGGGAGTGATTATGGCTACACCTTC.

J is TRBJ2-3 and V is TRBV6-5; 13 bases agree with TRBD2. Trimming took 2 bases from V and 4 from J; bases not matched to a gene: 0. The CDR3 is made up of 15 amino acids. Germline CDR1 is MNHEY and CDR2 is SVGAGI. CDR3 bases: TGTGCCAGCAGTTACACTAGCGGGGGGGCAGATACGCAGTATTTT. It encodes CASSYTSGGADTQYF.

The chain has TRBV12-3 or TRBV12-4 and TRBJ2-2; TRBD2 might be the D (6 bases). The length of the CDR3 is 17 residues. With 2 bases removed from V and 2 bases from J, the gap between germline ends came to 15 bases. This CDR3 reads CASSLYLALPNTGELFF. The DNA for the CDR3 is TGTGCCAGCAGTTTATATCTAGCGCTTCCTAACACCGGGGAGCTGTTTTTT.

The chain's CDR3 is CASSLAQTSIHEQYF. CDR3 nucleotides: TGCGCCAGCAGCTTGGCCCAGACTAGTATCCACGAGCAGTACTTC. V and J are TRBV5-1 and TRBJ2-7, with D perhaps matching TRBD2 (6 bases). Looked up from germline, CDR1 is SGHRS and CDR2 is YFSETQ. The V gene lost 0 bases and the J gene lost 5 bases, with 15 bases spanning the gap. The CDR3 loop spans 15 amino acids.